A single sample is the source of the 11 T cell receptor beta chains below, sequenced in a study of brain T cells in children with intractable seizures. Measured with immunoSEQ multiplex PCR; TCRdb has only the in-frame clones, and not every one. Among some 41,000 clones, over 75% were seen once, and the ten largest hold approximately 6.8%. Sequencing was performed on peripheral blood, taken at surgery. These receptors all come from a girl aged 2 to 10 with tuberous sclerosis and intractable seizures.

The chain uses TRBV4-1 and TRBJ2-3, with D possibly being TRBD1 (6 bases). CDR3 length: 14 residues. Germline CDR1 is MGHRA and CDR2 is YSYEKL. V lost 10 bases and J 4 bases, leaving 18 bases between the germline ends. The CDR3 protein is CATRQDPRADTQYF. CDR3 nucleotide sequence: TGCGCCACCCGACAGGACCCCCGAGCAGATACGCAGTATTTT.

The genes are TRBV3-1 (or the pseudogene TRBV3-2) and TRBJ2-5, with D tentatively TRBD1 or TRBD2 (5 bases each). V lost 1 base and J 2 bases, leaving 26 bases between the germline ends. Germline V gene sequence: CDR1 LGHDT, CDR2 YNNKEL (reference sequence). The CDR3 is 20 amino acids. The CDR3 DNA is TGTGCCAGCAGCCAAGCTCTTGGGACCGCGGAAAGTGTAATTCAAGAGACCCAGTACTTC. Protein product: CASSQALGTAESVIQETQYF.

This clone was seen only a few times. The chain joins TRBV19 to TRBJ2-5; D remains ambiguous. Germline V gene sequence: CDR1 LNHDA, CDR2 SQIVND (reference sequence). V dropped 4 bases and J dropped 2 bases, with 8 bases sitting between them. The CDR3 is 13 residues long. CDR3 amino acids: CASSKDAQETQYF. The CDR3 coding sequence is TGTGCCAGTAGTAAGGACGCGCAAGAGACCCAGTACTTC.

The CDR3 loop is CASSVEAGPYTEAFF. As DNA, the CDR3 is TGTGCCAGCAGCGTAGAGGCAGGGCCCTACACTGAAGCTTTCTTT. The J gene is TRBJ1-1, the V gene TRBV9; tentative D call: TRBD1 (5 bases). Germline V gene lookup returns CDR1 SGDLS and CDR2 YYNGEE. Trimming took 0 bases from V and 3 from J, leaving 12 bases between them. The CDR3 spans 15 residues.

V and J are TRBV6-5 and TRBJ1-4; 7 positions agree with TRBD1. V lost 6 bases to trimming and J lost 1 base; unmatched junction nucleotides: 2. The CDR3 runs to 14 residues. The germline CDR1 and CDR2 sequences are MNHEY and SVGAGI. CDR3 in DNA: TGTGCCAGCAGCCACAGGGGAACTAATGAAAAACTGTTTTTT. This sequence encodes CASSHRGTNEKLFF.

The chain recombines TRBV27 with TRBJ1-2, with D perhaps matching TRBD1 (5 bases). The V and J ends lost 0 bases and 4 bases respectively, with 15 bases between them. Per the germline V gene, CDR1 is MNHEY and CDR2 is SMNVEV (reference sequence). The CDR3 consists of 16 residues. The CDR3 loop reads CASSLSGHGSFYGYTF. CDR3 sequence (DNA): TGTGCCAGCAGTTTATCCGGACACGGATCCTTCTATGGCTACACCTTC.

The V gene is TRBV11-1, the J gene TRBJ2-3, with D perhaps given as TRBD1 or TRBD2 (5 bases each). CDR3 length equals 15 residues. Germline CDR1 SGHAT, CDR2 FQDESV (reference sequence). V was trimmed by 1 base and J by 0 bases, leaving 8 bases between them. CDR3 sequence: CASSLVGVSTDTQYF. CDR3 DNA: TGTGCCAGCAGCTTAGTGGGGGTCAGCACAGATACGCAGTATTTT.

The chain couples TRBV3-1 (or the pseudogene TRBV3-2) to TRBJ2-5; 9 bases align to TRBD1. The trim removed 5 bases at V and 4 bases at J, leaving 5 bases unmatched. Germline CDR1 LGHDT, CDR2 YNNKEL (reference sequence). The CDR3 runs 14 residues. The CDR3: CASSRTGATETQYF. CDR3 bases: TGTGCCAGCAGCAGGACAGGGGCTACAGAGACCCAGTACTTC.

J is TRBJ2-1 and V is TRBV7-7; 9 bases agree with TRBD1. This CDR3 spans 16 amino acids. Germline CDR1 is SSHAT and CDR2 is FNYEAQ (reference sequence). V lost 5 bases, J lost 6 bases, and 11 bases stayed unmatched. CDR3 coding DNA: TGTGCCAGCAGCGTAAGAACGGGACAGGGTATCAATGAGCAGTTCTTC. Translating gives CASSVRTGQGINEQFF. The whole variable domain, remainder taken from reference TRBV7-7 and TRBJ2-1, is GAGVSQSPRYKVTKRGQDVTLRCDPISSHATLYWYQQALGQGPEFLTYFNYEAQPDKSGLPSDRFSAERPEGSISTLTIQRTEQRDSAMYRCASSVRTGQGINEQFFGPGTRLTVL.

The rearrangement uses TRBV19 and TRBJ2-7, with 11 bases fitting TRBD1. V dropped 5 bases and J dropped 4; count of bases not matched to a gene: 7. Per germline, CDR1 LNHDA and CDR2 SQIVND (reference sequence). This CDR3 has 15 amino acids. DNA for the CDR3: TGTGCCAGTAGTTCCTCCGGGACAGGGGGGTACGAGCAGTACTTC. Residues: CASSSSGTGGYEQYF. The entire variable domain, with the rest obtained from reference TRBV19 and TRBJ2-7, is as follows: DGGITQSPKYLFRKEGQNVTLSCEQNLNHDAMYWYRQDPGQGLRLIYYSQIVNDFQKGDIAEGYSVSREKKESFPLTVTSAQKNPTAFYLCASSSSGTGGYEQYFGPGTRLTVT.

J is TRBJ2-5 and V is TRBV11-2; D possibly uses TRBD1 or TRBD2 (6 bases each). Germline loops: CDR1 SGHAT, CDR2 FQNNGV. V shed 6 bases and J shed 5 bases, with 13 bases lying between them. The CDR3 spans 13 residues. CDR3 in amino acids: CASRWGAGETQYF. In nucleotides, the CDR3 is TGTGCCAGCAGGTGGGGGGCCGGGGAGACCCAGTACTTC.